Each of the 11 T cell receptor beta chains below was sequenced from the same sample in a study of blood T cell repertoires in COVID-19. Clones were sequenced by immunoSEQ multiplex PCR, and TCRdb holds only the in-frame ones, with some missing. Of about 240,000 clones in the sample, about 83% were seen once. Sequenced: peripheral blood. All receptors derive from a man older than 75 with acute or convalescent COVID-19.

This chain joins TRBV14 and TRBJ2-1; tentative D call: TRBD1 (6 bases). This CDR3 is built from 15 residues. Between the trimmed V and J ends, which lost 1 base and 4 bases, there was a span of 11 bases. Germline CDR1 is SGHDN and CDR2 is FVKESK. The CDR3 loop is CASSQGRGTYNEQFF. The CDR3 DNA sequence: TGTGCCAGCAGCCAAGGCAGGGGAACATACAATGAGCAGTTCTTC.

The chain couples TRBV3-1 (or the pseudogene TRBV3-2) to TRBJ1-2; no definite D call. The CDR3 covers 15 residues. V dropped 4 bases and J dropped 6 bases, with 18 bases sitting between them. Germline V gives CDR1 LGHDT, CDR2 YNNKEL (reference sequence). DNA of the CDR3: TGTGCCAGCAGCCGGAACGGTGACCGACTAGATGGCTACACCTTC. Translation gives CASSRNGDRLDGYTF.

CDR3 residues: CASSQGLGAWGTQYF. The DNA for the CDR3 is TGCGCCAGCAGCCAAGGGCTGGGGGCCTGGGGTACGCAGTATTTT. V and J are TRBV4-1 and TRBJ2-3; tentatively, D is TRBD1 (6 bases). The CDR3 has 15 residues. The germline CDR1 and CDR2 sequences are MGHRA and YSYEKL. With 1 base removed from V and 8 bases from J, the gap between germline ends came to 16 bases.

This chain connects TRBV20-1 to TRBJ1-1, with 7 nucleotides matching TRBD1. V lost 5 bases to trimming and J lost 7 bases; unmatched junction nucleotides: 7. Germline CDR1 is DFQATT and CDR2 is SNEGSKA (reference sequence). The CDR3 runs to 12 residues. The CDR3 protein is CSARDRDHEAFF. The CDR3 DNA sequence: TGCAGTGCTCGTGACAGGGATCATGAAGCTTTCTTT.

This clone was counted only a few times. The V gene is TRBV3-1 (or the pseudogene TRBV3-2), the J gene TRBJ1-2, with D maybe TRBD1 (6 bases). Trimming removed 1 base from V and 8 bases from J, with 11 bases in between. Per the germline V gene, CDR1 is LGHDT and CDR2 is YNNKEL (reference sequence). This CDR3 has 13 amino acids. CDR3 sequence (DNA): TGTGCCAGCAGCCAAGTTTCGGGGGGCGGCTACACCTTC. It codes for CASSQVSGGGYTF.

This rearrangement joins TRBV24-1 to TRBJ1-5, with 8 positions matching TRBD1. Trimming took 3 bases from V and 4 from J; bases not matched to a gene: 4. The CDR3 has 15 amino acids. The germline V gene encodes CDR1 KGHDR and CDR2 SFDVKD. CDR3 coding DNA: TGTGCCACCAGTGATAACAGGGGGGTGAATCAGCCCCAGCATTTT. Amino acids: CATSDNRGVNQPQHF.

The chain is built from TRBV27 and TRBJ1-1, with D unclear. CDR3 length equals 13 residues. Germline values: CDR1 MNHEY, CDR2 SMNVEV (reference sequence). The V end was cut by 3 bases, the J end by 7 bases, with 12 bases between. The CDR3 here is CASSFGGKGEAFF. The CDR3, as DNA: TGTGCCAGCAGTTTCGGCGGGAAGGGTGAAGCTTTCTTT.

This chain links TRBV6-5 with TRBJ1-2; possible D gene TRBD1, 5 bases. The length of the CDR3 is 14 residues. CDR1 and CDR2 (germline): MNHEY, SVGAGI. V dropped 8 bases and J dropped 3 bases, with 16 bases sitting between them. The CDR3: CASAQGQGYYGYTF. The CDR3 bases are TGTGCCAGCGCACAAGGGCAGGGTTACTATGGCTACACCTTC.

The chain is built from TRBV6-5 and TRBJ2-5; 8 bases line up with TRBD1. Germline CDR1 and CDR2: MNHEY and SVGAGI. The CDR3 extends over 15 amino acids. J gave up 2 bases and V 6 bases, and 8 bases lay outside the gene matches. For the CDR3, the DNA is TGTGCCAGCAGGGCAGGGGGCGCGGGGCAAGAGACCCAGTACTTC. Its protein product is CASRAGGAGQETQYF.

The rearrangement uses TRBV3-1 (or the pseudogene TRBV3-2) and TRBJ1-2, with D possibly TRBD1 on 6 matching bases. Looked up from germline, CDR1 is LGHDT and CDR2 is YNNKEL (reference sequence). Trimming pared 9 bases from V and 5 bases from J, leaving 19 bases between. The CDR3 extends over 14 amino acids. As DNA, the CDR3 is TGTGCCAGTAGAACGACAGGTATCTTTTATGGCTACACCTTC. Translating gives CASRTTGIFYGYTF.

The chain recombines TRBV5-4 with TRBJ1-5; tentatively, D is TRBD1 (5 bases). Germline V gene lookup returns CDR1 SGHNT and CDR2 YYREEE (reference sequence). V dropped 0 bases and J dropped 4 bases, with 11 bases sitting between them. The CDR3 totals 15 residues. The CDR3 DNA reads TGTGCCAGCAGCTTGGCCGGCGCAGGGAATCAGCCCCAGCATTTT. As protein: CASSLAGAGNQPQHF.